This TCR beta chain was recorded in a study of blood T cells in healthy people across ages. Each of the donors had 9 to 10 milliliters of peripheral blood drawn into EDTA-treated Vacutainer tubes. The germline V gene has CDR1 MNHEY and CDR2 SMNVEV (reference sequence). V was shortened by 7 bases and J by 1 base, with 16 bases between the two germline ends. The CDR3 has 16 amino acids. Next came a second PCR, run for about 7 to 12 cycles, which used a sample-barcoded 5' primer along with a J-beta primer mix. TCRdb analysed the 5' RACE reads with MiXCR anew, one entry per CDR3 protein. In the table there are under 1,000,000 distinct CDR3 sequences, around 45% of which are singletons. Study results and caveats: The fall in TCR beta diversity per million T cells was roughly linear with age.

With respect to this clonotype: Its antigen is not known.

The V gene is TRBV27, the J gene TRBJ2-2; D possibly corresponds to TRBD1 (5 bases). This sequence was found in a man older than 75 in good health. The sample comprised blood. The CDR3 spells CASTQGPGRNTGELFF. The CDR3 DNA sequence: TGTGCCAGCACTCAGGGTCCTGGACGGAACACCGGGGAGCTGTTTTTT.